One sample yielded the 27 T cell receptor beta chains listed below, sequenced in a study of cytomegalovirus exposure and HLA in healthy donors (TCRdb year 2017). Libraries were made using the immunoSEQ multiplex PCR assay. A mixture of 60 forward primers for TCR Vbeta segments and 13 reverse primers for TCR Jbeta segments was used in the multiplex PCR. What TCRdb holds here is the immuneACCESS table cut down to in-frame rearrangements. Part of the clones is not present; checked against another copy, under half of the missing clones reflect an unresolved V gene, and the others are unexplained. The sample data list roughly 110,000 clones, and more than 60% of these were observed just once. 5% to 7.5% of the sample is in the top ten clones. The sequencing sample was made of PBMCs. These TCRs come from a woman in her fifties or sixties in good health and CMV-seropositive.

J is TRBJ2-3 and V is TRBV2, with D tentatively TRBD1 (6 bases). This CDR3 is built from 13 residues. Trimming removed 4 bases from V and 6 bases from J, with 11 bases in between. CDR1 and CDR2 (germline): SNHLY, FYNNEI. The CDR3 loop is CASSAQGIDTQYF. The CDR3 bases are TGTGCCAGCAGTGCACAGGGAATTGATACGCAGTATTTT.

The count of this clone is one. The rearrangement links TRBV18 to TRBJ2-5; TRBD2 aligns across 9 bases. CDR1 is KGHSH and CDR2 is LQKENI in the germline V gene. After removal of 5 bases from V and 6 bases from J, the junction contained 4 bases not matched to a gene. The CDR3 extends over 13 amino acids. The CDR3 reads CASSGTSRQTQYF. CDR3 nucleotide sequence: TGTGCCAGCTCAGGGACTAGCCGTCAGACCCAGTACTTC.

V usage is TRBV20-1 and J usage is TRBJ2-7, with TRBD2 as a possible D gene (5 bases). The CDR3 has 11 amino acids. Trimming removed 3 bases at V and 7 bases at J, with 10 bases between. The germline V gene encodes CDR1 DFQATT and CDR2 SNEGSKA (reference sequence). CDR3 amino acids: CSARERGEQYF. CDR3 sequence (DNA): TGCAGTGCTAGGGAACGGGGAGAGCAGTACTTC.

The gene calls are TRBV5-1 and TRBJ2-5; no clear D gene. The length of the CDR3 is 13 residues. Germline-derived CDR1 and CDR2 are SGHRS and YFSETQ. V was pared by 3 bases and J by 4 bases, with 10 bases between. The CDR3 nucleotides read TGCGCCAGCAGCTCGAACCCGGGAGAGACCCAGTACTTC. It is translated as CASSSNPGETQYF.

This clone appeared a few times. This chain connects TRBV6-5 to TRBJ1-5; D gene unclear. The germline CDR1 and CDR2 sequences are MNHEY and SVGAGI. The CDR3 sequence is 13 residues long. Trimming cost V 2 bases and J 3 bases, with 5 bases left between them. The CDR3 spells CASSYTLNQPQHF. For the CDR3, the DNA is TGTGCCAGCAGTTACACTCTCAATCAGCCCCAGCATTTT.

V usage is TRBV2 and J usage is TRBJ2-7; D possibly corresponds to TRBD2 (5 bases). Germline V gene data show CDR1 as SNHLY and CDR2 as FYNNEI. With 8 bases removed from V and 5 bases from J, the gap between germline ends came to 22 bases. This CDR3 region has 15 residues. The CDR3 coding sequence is TGTGCCAGCCAAGCCCTCGGGGATGGGGAGCACGAGCAGTACTTC. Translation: CASQALGDGEHEQYF.

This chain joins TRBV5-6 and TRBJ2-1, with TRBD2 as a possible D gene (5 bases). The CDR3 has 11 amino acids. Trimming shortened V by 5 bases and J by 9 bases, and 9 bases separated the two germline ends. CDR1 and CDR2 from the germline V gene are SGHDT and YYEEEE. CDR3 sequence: CASSLAFEQFF. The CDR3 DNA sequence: TGTGCCAGCAGTCTAGCCTTTGAGCAGTTCTTC.

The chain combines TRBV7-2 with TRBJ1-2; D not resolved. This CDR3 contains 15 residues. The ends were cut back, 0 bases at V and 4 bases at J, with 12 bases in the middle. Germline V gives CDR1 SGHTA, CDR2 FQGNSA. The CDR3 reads CASSLALSRVYGYTF. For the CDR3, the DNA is TGTGCCAGCAGCTTAGCCCTCTCTCGTGTCTATGGCTACACCTTC.

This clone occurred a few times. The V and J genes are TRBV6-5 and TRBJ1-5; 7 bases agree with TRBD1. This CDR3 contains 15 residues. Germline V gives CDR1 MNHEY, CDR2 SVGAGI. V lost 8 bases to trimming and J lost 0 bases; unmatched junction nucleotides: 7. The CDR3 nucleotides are TGTGCCAGCTGTCCGGGACAGTTTAGCAATCAGCCCCAGCATTTT. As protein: CASCPGQFSNQPQHF.

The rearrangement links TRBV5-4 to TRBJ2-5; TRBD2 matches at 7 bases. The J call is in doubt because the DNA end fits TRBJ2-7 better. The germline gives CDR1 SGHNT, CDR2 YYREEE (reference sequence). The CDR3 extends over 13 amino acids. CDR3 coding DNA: TGTGCCAGCAGCTTGAACGGGGGGAGCGAGCAGTACTTC. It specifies CASSLNGGSEQYF.

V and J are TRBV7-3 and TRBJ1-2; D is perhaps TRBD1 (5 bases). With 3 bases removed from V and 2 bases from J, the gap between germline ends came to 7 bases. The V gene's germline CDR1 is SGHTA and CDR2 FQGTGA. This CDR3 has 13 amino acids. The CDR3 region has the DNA TGTGCCAGCAGCTTTACAGGCAACTATGGCTACACCTTC. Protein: CASSFTGNYGYTF.

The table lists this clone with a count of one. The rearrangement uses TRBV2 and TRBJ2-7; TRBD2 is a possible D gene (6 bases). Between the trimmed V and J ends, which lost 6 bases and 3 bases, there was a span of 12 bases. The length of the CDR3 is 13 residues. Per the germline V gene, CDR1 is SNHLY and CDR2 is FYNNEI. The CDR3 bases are TGTGCCAGCAGCGGACTACTAGACTACGAGCAGTACTTC. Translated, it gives CASSGLLDYEQYF.

In DNA form, the CDR3 reads TGTGCCGGACAAGCCAACCGGGACGAGCAGTACTTC. Its protein product is CAGQANRDEQYF. The J gene is TRBJ2-7, the V gene TRBV6-1; TRBD1 might be the D (5 bases). CDR1 is MNHNS, CDR2 SASEGT, per germline. V lost 11 bases and J lost 5, with 16 bases in between. The CDR3 length is 12 residues.

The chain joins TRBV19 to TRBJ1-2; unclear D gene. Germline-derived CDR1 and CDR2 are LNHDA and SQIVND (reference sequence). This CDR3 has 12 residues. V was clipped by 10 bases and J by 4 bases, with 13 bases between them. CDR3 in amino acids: CATRVYSYGYTF. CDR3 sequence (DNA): TGTGCCACTAGGGTCTACAGCTATGGCTACACCTTC.

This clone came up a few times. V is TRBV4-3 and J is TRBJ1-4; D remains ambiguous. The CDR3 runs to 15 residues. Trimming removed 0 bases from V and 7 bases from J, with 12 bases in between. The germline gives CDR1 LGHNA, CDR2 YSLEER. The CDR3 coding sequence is TGCGCCAGCAGCCAAGACGGCAGTAGCGGTGAAAAACTGTTTTTT. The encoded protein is CASSQDGSSGEKLFF.

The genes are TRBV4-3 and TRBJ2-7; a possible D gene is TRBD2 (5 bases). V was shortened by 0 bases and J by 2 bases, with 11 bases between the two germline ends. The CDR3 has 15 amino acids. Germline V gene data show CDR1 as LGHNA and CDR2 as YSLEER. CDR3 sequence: CASSQDSGRTYEQYF. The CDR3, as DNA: TGCGCCAGCAGCCAAGACAGCGGCAGGACCTACGAGCAGTACTTC.

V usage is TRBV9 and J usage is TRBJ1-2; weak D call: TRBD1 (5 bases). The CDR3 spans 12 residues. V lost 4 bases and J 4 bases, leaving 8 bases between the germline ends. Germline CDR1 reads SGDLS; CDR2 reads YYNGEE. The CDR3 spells CASSPDSYGYTF. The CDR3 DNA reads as TGTGCCAGCAGCCCAGACAGCTATGGCTACACCTTC. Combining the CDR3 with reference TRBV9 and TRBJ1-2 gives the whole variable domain DSGVTQTPKHLITATGQRVTLRCSPRSGDLSVYWYQQSLDQGLQFLIQYYNGEERAKGNILERFSAQQFPDLHSELNLSSLELGDSALYFCASSPDSYGYTFGSGTRLTVV.

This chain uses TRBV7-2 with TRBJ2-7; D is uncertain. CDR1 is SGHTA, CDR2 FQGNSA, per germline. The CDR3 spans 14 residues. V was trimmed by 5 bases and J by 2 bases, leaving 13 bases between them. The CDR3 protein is CASSQSTPTYEQYF. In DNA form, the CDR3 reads TGTGCCAGCAGCCAATCGACTCCTACCTACGAGCAGTACTTC.

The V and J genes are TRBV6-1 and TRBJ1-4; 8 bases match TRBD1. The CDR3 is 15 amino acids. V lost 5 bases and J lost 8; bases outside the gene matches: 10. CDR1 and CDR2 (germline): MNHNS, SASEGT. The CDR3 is CASSRPQGAKEKLFF. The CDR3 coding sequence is TGTGCCAGCAGTCGCCCCCAGGGGGCGAAGGAAAAACTGTTTTTT.

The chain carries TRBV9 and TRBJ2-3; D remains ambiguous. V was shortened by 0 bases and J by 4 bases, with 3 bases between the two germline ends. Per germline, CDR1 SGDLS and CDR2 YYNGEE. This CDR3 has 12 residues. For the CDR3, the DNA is TGTGCCAGCAGCGTAGGGCCAGATACGCAGTATTTT. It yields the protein CASSVGPDTQYF.

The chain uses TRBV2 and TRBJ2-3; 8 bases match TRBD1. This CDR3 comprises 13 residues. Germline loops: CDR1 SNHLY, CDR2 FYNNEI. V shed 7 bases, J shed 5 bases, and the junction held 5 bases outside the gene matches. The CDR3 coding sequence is TGTGCCAGCACCCAGGGGGCGGGAGATACGCAGTATTTT. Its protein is CASTQGAGDTQYF.

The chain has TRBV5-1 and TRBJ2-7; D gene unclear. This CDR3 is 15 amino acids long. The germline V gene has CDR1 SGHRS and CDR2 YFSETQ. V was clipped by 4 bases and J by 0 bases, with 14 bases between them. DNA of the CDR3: TGCGCCAGCAGCCGTGAGGCACCGACCTCCTACGAGCAGTACTTC. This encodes CASSREAPTSYEQYF.

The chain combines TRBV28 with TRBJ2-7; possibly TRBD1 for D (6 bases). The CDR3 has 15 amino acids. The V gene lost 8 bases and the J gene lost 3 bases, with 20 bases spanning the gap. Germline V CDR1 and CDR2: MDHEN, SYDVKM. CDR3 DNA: TGTGCCAGCTCGCTCGTGGGGGCCCGGCTCTACGAGCAGTACTTC. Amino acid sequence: CASSLVGARLYEQYF. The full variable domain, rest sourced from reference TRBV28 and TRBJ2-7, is DVKVTQSSRYLVKRTGEKVFLECVQDMDHENMFWYRQDPGLGLRLIYFSYDVKMKEKGDIPEGYSVSREKKERFSLILESASTNQTSMYLCASSLVGARLYEQYFGPGTRLTVT.

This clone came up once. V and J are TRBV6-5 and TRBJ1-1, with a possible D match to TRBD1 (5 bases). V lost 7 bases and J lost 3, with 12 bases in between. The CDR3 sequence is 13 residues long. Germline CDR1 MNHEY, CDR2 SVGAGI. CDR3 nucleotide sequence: TGTGCCAGCATAGCCCCGGGGGACACTGAAGCTTTCTTT. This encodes CASIAPGDTEAFF.

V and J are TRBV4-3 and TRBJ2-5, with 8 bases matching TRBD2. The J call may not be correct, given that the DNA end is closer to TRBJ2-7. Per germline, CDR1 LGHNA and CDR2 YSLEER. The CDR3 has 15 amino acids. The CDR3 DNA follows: TGCGCCAGCAGCCAAGATCGGGGGGGCAGCTACGAGCAGTACTTC. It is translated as CASSQDRGGSYEQYF.

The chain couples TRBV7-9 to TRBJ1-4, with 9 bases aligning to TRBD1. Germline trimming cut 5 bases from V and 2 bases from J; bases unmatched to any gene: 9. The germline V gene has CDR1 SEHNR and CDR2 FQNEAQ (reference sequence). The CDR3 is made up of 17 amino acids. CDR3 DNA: TGTGCCAGCAGCATAACCCCGGGACAGGGTACTAATGAAAAACTGTTTTTT. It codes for CASSITPGQGTNEKLFF.

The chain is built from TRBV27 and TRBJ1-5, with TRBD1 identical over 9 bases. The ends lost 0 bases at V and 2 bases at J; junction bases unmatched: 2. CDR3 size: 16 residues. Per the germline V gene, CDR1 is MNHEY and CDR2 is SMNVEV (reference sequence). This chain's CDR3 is CASSLSRTGGNQPQHF. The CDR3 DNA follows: TGTGCCAGCAGTTTATCCCGGACAGGGGGCAATCAGCCCCAGCATTTT.